A selection of T cell receptor beta chains follows, all from one sample in a study of blood T cell repertoires in COVID-19. TCRdb keeps only in-frame clones here, not all; method: immunoSEQ multiplex PCR. The table records more than 400,000 clones, about 92% of them present only once. Sequencing was carried out using PBMCs or T cells enriched from blood (not recorded which). Receptors originate from a man between 18 and 35 years old who had recovered from COVID-19. Both conserved end residues are part of each CDR3. A D gene is named only where the DNA matches it firmly.

cdr3_length,d_call,v_call,cdr3_aa
17,TRBD1,TRBV13,CASSLAPGQGINPEAFF
15,NA,TRBV2,CASRGQNYSNQPQHF
18,TRBD1,TRBV7-8,CASSLGTGGVFSTDTQYF
16,NA,TRBV4-1,CASSHRTGLGSTEAFF
17,TRBD1,TRBV28,CASSLMPTGGVLGPQHF
11,NA,TRBV6-5,CASSYQGTIYF
14,NA,TRBV19,CASIERGAGNTIYF
15,NA,TRBV11-2,CASSFHPGRMAPLHF
13,NA,TRBV7-6,CASSQDRDQPQHF
14,NA,TRBV27,CASSFRGANTEAFF
15,NA,TRBV4-1,CASSVYGGTNEKLFF
16,NA,TRBV11-2,CASSLNPPGAKNIQYF
14,TRBD1,TRBV3-1/TRBV3-2,CASSQDRGPGGYTF